Below, 26 T cell receptor beta chains from the same sample are listed, as sequenced in a study of cytomegalovirus exposure and HLA in healthy donors. 13 Jbeta primers and 60 Vbeta primers were used for the PCR. Sequencing was performed with immunoSEQ multiplex PCR; in TCRdb, only in-frame clones are kept and a portion is missing. The sample records some 140,000 clones, more than 75% being singletons. The sample comprised PBMCs. All receptors derive from a woman aged 25 to 39 in good health and CMV-seronegative.

V gene TRBV4-1 combines with J gene TRBJ2-7, with 9 positions matching TRBD1. The CDR3 extends over 14 amino acids. V dropped 4 bases and J dropped 3; count of bases not matched to a gene: 4. Germline CDR1 MGHRA, CDR2 YSYEKL. The CDR3 DNA reads TGCGCCAGCAGCCTAGGGACAGGGTTCTACGAGCAGTACTTC. It yields the protein CASSLGTGFYEQYF.

This clone has a single count. The gene calls are TRBV2 and TRBJ1-1; D may be TRBD1 (5 bases). CDR1 SNHLY and CDR2 FYNNEI come from the germline V gene. The CDR3 runs 11 residues. Trimming took off 4 bases at V and 9 bases at J, with 9 bases between the two ends. The chain's CDR3 is CASSGTRKAFF. The CDR3 DNA follows: TGTGCCAGCAGTGGGACACGCAAAGCTTTCTTT.

The chain has TRBV30 and TRBJ2-7; 10 bases agree with TRBD1. V trimming: 1 base; J trimming: 6 bases; junction bases outside the gene matches: 3. The CDR3 has 13 amino acids. Germline V gene lookup returns CDR1 GTSNPN and CDR2 SVGIG (reference sequence). The CDR3 region has the DNA TGTGCCTGGAGTGGACAGGGGGCTAGCGAGCAGTACTTC. Translation: CAWSGQGASEQYF.

CDR3 sequence: CASLMPRDRERVNTEAFF. The CDR3 nucleotides read TGCGCCAGCTTGATGCCCCGGGACAGGGAAAGAGTGAACACTGAAGCTTTCTTT. The chain recombines TRBV5-1 with TRBJ1-1; 9 bases are a match to TRBD1. Trimming removed 7 bases from V and 0 bases from J; junction bases left unmatched: 16. Looked up from germline, CDR1 is SGHRS and CDR2 is YFSETQ. The CDR3 runs 18 residues.

CDR3 DNA sequence: TGTGCCACCCGTCGACAGGCTACGAACACCGGGGAGCTGTTTTTT. Protein sequence: CATRRQATNTGELFF. The chain uses TRBV28 and TRBJ2-2, with D possibly being TRBD1 (6 bases). Trimming took off 10 bases at V and 0 bases at J, with 15 bases between the two ends. CDR3 length equals 15 residues. Germline CDR1 is MDHEN and CDR2 is SYDVKM.

CDR3 DNA: TGTGCCAGCAGCCCAGATGGGACAGGGGGGAACACTGAAGCTTTCTTT. Translating it yields CASSPDGTGGNTEAFF. The chain links TRBV11-3 to TRBJ1-1, with 11 positions matching TRBD1. This CDR3 comprises 16 residues. Germline V gene data show CDR1 as SGHNT and CDR2 as YENEEA. V lost 5 bases and J lost 1; bases outside the gene matches: 6.

The chain links TRBV18 to TRBJ2-7, with TRBD1 matching 7 bases. The trim removed 0 bases at V and 6 bases at J, leaving 8 bases unmatched. Germline CDR1 and CDR2: KGHSH and LQKENI. There are 15 residues in the CDR3. CDR3 in DNA: TGTGCCAGCTCACCACCGGGACAGTTGAGGAGCGAGCAGTACTTC. Translation gives CASSPPGQLRSEQYF.

The V gene is TRBV29-1, the J gene TRBJ1-1; no definite D call. The CDR3 consists of 14 residues. V lost 0 bases and J lost 1, with 9 bases in between. CDR1 and CDR2 from the germline V gene are SQVTM and ANQGSEA. The CDR3 nucleotides are TGCAGCGTTGAAGACTGGGCGGGGAACACTGAAGCTTTCTTT. Protein sequence: CSVEDWAGNTEAFF.

This chain connects TRBV4-1 to TRBJ2-1, with 14 bases identical to TRBD2. The trim removed 1 base at V and 1 base at J, leaving 9 bases unmatched. CDR1 MGHRA and CDR2 YSYEKL come from the germline V gene. This CDR3 is 20 amino acids long. The CDR3 loop is CASSQALGLAGVRSYNEQFF. DNA for the CDR3: TGCGCCAGCAGCCAAGCCTTGGGACTAGCGGGAGTAAGGTCCTACAATGAGCAGTTCTTC.

This clone was counted between two and nine times. This chain links TRBV28 with TRBJ1-5; D is unclear. The V and J ends lost 3 bases and 6 bases respectively, with 9 bases between them. This CDR3 is 13 amino acids long. In germline, CDR1 is MDHEN, CDR2 SYDVKM. The CDR3, as DNA: TGTGCCAGCAGTTTTTTGTCTTTTCAGCCCCAGCATTTT. It translates to CASSFLSFQPQHF.

The chain recombines TRBV28 with TRBJ1-5; 8 nucleotides align to TRBD1. The germline V gene has CDR1 MDHEN and CDR2 SYDVKM. Trimming removed 5 bases from V and 2 bases from J; junction bases left unmatched: 5. The CDR3 has 15 amino acids. CDR3 sequence (DNA): TGTGCCAGCAGTCCGGGACAGGCGGGCAATCAGCCCCAGCATTTT. Its translation is CASSPGQAGNQPQHF.

The chain has TRBV19 and TRBJ1-5, with TRBD1 as a possible D gene (5 bases). CDR3 length: 18 amino acids. V lost 2 bases and J lost 0, with 17 bases in between. Per germline, CDR1 LNHDA and CDR2 SQIVND (reference sequence). As DNA, the CDR3 is TGTGCCAGTAGTATATGGGACTCCGGGACCTATAGCAATCAGCCCCAGCATTTT. Its translation: CASSIWDSGTYSNQPQHF.

V usage is TRBV19 and J usage is TRBJ1-1, with D hard to call. V was clipped by 0 bases and J by 11 bases, with 13 bases between them. CDR1 and CDR2 from the germline V gene are LNHDA and SQIVND (reference sequence). The CDR3 sequence is 13 residues long. The CDR3 is CASSIDRGSGAFF. The CDR3, as DNA: TGTGCCAGTAGTATAGATCGAGGCAGCGGGGCTTTCTTT. Filled out from reference TRBV19 and TRBJ1-1, the complete variable domain reads DGGITQSPKYLFRKEGQNVTLSCEQNLNHDAMYWYRQDPGQGLRLIYYSQIVNDFQKGDIAEGYSVSREKKESFPLTVTSAQKNPTAFYLCASSIDRGSGAFFGQGTRLTVV.

This clone was seen a few times. This chain uses TRBV5-1 with TRBJ2-4, with 8 bases aligning to TRBD1. Germline V lookup: CDR1 SGHRS, CDR2 YFSETQ. V shed 5 bases, J shed 8 bases, and the junction held 9 bases outside the gene matches. The CDR3 loop spans 14 amino acids. CDR3 bases: TGCGCCAGCAGTCTACCGACAGGGGAAGACATTCAGTACTTC. Translated, it gives CASSLPTGEDIQYF. Complete variable domain (other parts from reference TRBV5-1 and TRBJ2-4): KAGVTQTPRYLIKTRGQQVTLSCSPISGHRSVSWYQQTPGQGLQFLFEYFSETQRNKGNFPGRFSGRQFSNSRSEMNVSTLELGDSALYLCASSLPTGEDIQYFGAGTRLSVL.

J is TRBJ2-2 and V is TRBV4-3; D is perhaps TRBD1 (5 bases). V lost 0 bases, J lost 3 bases, and 11 bases lay in between. The germline V gene has CDR1 LGHNA and CDR2 YSLEER. This CDR3 is 16 amino acids long. Written as DNA, the CDR3 is TGCGCCAGCAGCCAAGACAGGGTTAGTCACACCGGGGAGCTGTTTTTT. Translation: CASSQDRVSHTGELFF.

The chain employs TRBV11-3 and TRBJ2-2; D gene unclear. The CDR3 covers 13 residues. CDR1 and CDR2 (germline): SGHNT, YENEEA. V was pared by 5 bases and J by 6 bases, with 10 bases between. The CDR3 nucleotides read TGTGCCAGCAGCCCGAGTATTGCCGGGGAGCTGTTTTTT. Translated, it gives CASSPSIAGELFF.

The V and J genes are TRBV18 and TRBJ2-7; possible D gene TRBD2, 6 bases. Between the trimmed V and J ends, which lost 4 bases and 1 base, there was a span of 11 bases. This CDR3 region has 14 residues. Germline CDR1 reads KGHSH; CDR2 reads LQKENI. The CDR3 DNA is TGTGCCAGCTCACAGGGGACTTCTTCCTACGAGCAGTACTTC. This translates into CASSQGTSSYEQYF.

CDR3 bases: TGTGCCAGCAGCTTAGGGCAGTACAAAGAGACCCAGTACTTC. This encodes CASSLGQYKETQYF. The chain is built from TRBV7-8 and TRBJ2-5; D is uncertain. The CDR3 has 14 amino acids. Germline CDR1 is SGHVS and CDR2 is FQNEAQ. Trimming removed 1 base from V and 3 bases from J, with 9 bases in between.

The V gene is TRBV19, the J gene TRBJ2-1; 7 bases are shared with TRBD1. With 5 bases clipped from V and 1 base from J, the junction kept 8 bases outside the gene matches. CDR3 length: 16 amino acids. The germline V gene encodes CDR1 LNHDA and CDR2 SQIVND (reference sequence). The CDR3 bases are TGTGCCAGTAGTCCCCGGACAGGTGCGTCCTACAATGAGCAGTTCTTC. Protein sequence: CASSPRTGASYNEQFF.

This clone was detected only once. V gene TRBV30 combines with J gene TRBJ2-6; 8 nucleotides agree with TRBD1. The CDR3 consists of 15 residues. V dropped 1 base and J dropped 3; count of bases not matched to a gene: 2. Germline CDR1 is GTSNPN and CDR2 is SVGIG (reference sequence). Written as DNA, the CDR3 is TGTGCCTGGAGTGAGACAGGGGTTGGGGCCAACGTCCTGACTTTC. Translated: CAWSETGVGANVLTF.

As regards this clone: The DNA is omitted, as the CDR3 cannot be located on it reliably, and the CDR3 follows TCRdb's listing. The CDR3 region is CASSSSDRAGKLFF. The gene calls are TRBV27 and TRBJ1-4; the table's D call TRBD1 went unverified against the DNA. CDR1 is MNHEY, CDR2 SMNVEV, per germline (reference sequence). The CDR3 has 14 residues if both end residues are counted.

The rearrangement joins TRBV6-5 to TRBJ2-2, with 11 bases identical to TRBD2. CDR1 is MNHEY, CDR2 SVGAGI, per germline. Trimming took 3 bases from V and 4 from J; bases not matched to a gene: 1. CDR3 size: 15 residues. The CDR3 sequence is CASSYGTSGTGELFF. As DNA, the CDR3 is TGTGCCAGCAGTTATGGGACTAGCGGCACCGGGGAGCTGTTTTTT.

The rearrangement links TRBV7-9 to TRBJ1-4; possibly TRBD1 for D (6 bases). Germline V gene lookup returns CDR1 SEHNR and CDR2 FQNEAQ (reference sequence). Trimming left V 2 bases short and J 8 bases short, with 15 bases between. CDR3 size: 15 residues. In DNA form, the CDR3 reads TGTGCCAGCAGCTTACTATCGTGGGGGCTAGAAAAACTGTTTTTT. This codes for CASSLLSWGLEKLFF.

This clone was counted a few times. This rearrangement joins TRBV6-6 to TRBJ2-3, with D perhaps TRBD1 (6 bases). Trimming removed 4 bases from V and 0 bases from J, with 11 bases in between. CDR1 and CDR2 from the germline V gene are MNHNY and SVGAGI (reference sequence). CDR3 size: 15 residues. The CDR3 DNA reads as TGTGCCAGCAGTTGGACCAGGGGTAGCACAGATACGCAGTATTTT. It encodes CASSWTRGSTDTQYF.

The chain is built from TRBV28 and TRBJ2-3, with D tentatively TRBD1 (6 bases). This CDR3 is 15 amino acids long. The germline CDR1 and CDR2 sequences are MDHEN and SYDVKM. Trimming cost V 2 bases and J 5 bases, with 14 bases left between them. The DNA for the CDR3 is TGTGCCAGCAGTTTAGGGACACTCATTGGAGATACGCAGTATTTT. Translated: CASSLGTLIGDTQYF.

The CDR3 region is CASSPLAGVNEQFF. The CDR3 nucleotides are TGTGCCAGCAGTCCCCTAGCGGGGGTAAATGAGCAGTTCTTC. This sequence joins TRBV2 and TRBJ2-1; 10 positions match TRBD2. Per germline, CDR1 SNHLY and CDR2 FYNNEI. The V gene end was trimmed by 5 bases and the J gene end by 7 bases; junction bases not matched to a gene: 5. CDR3 length: 14 residues.